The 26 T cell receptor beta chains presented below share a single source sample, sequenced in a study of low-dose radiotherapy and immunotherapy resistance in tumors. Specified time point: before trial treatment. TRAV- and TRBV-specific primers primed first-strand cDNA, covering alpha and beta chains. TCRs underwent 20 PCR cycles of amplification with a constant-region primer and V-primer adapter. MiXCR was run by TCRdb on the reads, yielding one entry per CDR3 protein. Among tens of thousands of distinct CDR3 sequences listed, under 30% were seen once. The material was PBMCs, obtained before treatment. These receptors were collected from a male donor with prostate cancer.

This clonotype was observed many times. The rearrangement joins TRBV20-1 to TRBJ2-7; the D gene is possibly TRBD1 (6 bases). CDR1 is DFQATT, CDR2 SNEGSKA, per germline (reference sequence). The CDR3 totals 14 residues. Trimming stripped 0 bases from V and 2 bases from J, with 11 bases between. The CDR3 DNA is TGCAGTGCTAGAGATAAGGGGGTCCCCTACGAGCAGTACTTC. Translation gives CSARDKGVPYEQYF.

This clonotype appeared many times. CDR3 sequence (DNA): TGCGCCAGCCGTAGGGGGACTTCGAACACCGGGGAGCTGTTTTTT. Protein product: CASRRGTSNTGELFF. The rearrangement joins TRBV5-1 to TRBJ2-2; the D gene could be TRBD1 or TRBD2 (6 bases each). Germline CDR1 reads SGHRS; CDR2 reads YFSETQ. CDR3 length: 15 residues. Trimming took off 7 bases at V and 0 bases at J, with 13 bases between the two ends. Drawing the rest from reference TRBV5-1 and TRBJ2-2, the complete variable domain is KAGVTQTPRYLIKTRGQQVTLSCSPISGHRSVSWYQQTPGQGLQFLFEYFSETQRNKGNFPGRFSGRQFSNSRSEMNVSTLELGDSALYLCASRRGTSNTGELFFGEGSRLTVL.

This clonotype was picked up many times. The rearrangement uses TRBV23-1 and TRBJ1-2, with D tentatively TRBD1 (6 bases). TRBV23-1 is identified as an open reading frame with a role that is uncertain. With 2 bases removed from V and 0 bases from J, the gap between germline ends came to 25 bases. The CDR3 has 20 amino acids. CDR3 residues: CASSQRGRKGGSNSNYGYTF. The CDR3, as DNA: TGCGCCAGCAGTCAAAGAGGGAGGAAGGGGGGCTCCAACTCTAACTATGGCTACACCTTC.

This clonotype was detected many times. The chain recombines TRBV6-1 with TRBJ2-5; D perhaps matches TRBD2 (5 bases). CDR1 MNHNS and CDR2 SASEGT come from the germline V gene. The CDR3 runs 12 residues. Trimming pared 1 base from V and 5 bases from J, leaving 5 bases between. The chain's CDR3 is CASSEGGETQYF. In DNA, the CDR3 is TGTGCCAGCAGTGAAGGCGGGGAGACCCAGTACTTC.

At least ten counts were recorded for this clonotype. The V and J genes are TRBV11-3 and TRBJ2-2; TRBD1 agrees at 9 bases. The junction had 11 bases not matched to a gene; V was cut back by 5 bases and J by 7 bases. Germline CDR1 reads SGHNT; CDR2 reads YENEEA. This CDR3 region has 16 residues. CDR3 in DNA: TGTGCCAGCAGCCCACAACCACAGGGGGCAGGCGGGGAGCTGTTTTTT. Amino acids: CASSPQPQGAGGELFF.

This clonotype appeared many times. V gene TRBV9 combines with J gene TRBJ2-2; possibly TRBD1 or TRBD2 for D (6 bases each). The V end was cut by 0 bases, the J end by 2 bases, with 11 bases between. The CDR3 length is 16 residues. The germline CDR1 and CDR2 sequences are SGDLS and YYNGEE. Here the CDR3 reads CASSVARGVNTGELFF. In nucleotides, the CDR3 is TGTGCCAGCAGCGTAGCTAGGGGGGTAAACACCGGGGAGCTGTTTTTT.

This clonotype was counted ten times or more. The CDR3: CASSLGSQNTEAFF. In nucleotides, the CDR3 is TGCGCCAGCAGCTTGGGCAGCCAGAACACTGAAGCTTTCTTT. The chain has TRBV5-1 and TRBJ1-1; unclear D gene. The V gene lost 0 bases and the J gene lost 1 base, with 7 bases spanning the gap. The germline CDR1 and CDR2 sequences are SGHRS and YFSETQ. The CDR3 is 14 residues long.

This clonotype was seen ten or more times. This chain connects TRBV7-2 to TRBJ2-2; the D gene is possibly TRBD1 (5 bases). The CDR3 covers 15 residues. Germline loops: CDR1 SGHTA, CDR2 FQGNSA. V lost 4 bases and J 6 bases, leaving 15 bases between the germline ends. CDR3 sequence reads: CASSSGWISAGELFF. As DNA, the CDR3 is TGTGCCAGCAGCTCAGGGTGGATAAGCGCCGGGGAGCTGTTTTTT.

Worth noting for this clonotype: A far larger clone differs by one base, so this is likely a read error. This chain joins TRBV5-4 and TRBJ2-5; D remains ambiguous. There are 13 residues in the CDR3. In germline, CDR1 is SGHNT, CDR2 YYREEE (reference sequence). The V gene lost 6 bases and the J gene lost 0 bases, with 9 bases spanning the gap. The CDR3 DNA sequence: TGTGCCAGCACCCAAGGGTACCAAGAGACCCAGTACTTC. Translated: CASTQGYQETQYF.

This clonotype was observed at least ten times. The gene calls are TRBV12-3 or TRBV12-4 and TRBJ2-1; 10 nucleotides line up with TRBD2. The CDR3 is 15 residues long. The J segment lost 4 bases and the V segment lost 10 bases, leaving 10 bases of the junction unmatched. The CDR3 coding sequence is TGTGCCACAACACCCTCACTAGCGGGGTACAATGAGCAGTTCTTC. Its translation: CATTPSLAGYNEQFF.

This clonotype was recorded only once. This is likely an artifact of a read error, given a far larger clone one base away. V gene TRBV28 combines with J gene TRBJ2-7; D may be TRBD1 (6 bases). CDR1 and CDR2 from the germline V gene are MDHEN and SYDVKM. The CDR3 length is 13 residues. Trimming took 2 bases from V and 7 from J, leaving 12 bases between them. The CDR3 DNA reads TGTGCCAGCAGTTTAGGACAGATCAATGAGCAGTACTTC. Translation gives CASSLGQINEQYF.

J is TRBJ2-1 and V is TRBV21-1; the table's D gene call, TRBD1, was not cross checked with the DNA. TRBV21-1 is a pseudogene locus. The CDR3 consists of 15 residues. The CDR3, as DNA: TGTGCCAGCAGCTCACAGGGGAGTATAAGCGATGAGCAGTTCTTC. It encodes CASSSQGSISDEQFF.

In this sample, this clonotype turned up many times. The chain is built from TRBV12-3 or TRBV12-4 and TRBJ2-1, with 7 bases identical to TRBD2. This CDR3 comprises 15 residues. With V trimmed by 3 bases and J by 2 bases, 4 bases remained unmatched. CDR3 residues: CASSLGGSAYNEQFF. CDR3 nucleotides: TGTGCCAGCAGTTTGGGAGGGAGTGCCTACAATGAGCAGTTCTTC.

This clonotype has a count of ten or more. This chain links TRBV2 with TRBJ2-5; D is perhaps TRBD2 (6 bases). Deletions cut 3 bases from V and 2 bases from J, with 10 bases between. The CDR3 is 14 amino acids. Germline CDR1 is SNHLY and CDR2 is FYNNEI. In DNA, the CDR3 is TGTGCCAGCAGTGATGGGGGGTATCAAGAGACCCAGTACTTC. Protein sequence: CASSDGGYQETQYF.

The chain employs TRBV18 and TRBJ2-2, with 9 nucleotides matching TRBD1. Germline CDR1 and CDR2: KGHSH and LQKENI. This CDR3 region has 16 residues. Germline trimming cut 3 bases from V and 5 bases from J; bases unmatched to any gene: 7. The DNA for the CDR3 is TGTGCCAGCTCACCCCCCGGGACAGGGCCAACCGGGGAGCTGTTTTTT. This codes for CASSPPGTGPTGELFF.

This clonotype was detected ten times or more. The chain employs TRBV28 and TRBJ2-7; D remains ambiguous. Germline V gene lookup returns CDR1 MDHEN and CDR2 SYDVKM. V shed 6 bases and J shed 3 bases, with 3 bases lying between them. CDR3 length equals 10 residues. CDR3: CASRGYEQYF. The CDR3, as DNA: TGTGCCAGCAGGGGCTACGAGCAGTACTTC.

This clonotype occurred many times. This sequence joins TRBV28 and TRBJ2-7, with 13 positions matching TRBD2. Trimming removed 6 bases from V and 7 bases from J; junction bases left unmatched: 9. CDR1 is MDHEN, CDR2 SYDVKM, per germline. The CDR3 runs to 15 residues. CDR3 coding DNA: TGTGCCAGCAGACTGACTAGCGGGAGGTCTCTGGAGCAGTACTTC. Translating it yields CASRLTSGRSLEQYF. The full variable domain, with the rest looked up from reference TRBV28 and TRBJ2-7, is DVKVTQSSRYLVKRTGEKVFLECVQDMDHENMFWYRQDPGLGLRLIYFSYDVKMKEKGDIPEGYSVSREKKERFSLILESASTNQTSMYLCASRLTSGRSLEQYFGPGTRLTVT.

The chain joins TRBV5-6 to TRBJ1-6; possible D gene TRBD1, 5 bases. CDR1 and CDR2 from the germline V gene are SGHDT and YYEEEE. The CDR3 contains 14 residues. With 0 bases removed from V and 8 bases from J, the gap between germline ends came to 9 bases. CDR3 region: CASSLAAGDSPLHF. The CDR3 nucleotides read TGTGCCAGCAGCTTGGCGGCGGGGGATTCACCCCTCCACTTT.

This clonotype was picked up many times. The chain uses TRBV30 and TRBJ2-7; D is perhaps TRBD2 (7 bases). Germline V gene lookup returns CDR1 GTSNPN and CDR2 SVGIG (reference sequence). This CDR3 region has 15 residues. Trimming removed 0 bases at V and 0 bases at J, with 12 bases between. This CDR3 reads CAWSVGGRASYEQYF. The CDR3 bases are TGTGCCTGGAGTGTAGGGGGGAGGGCCTCCTACGAGCAGTACTTC. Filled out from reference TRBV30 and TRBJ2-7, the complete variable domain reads SQTIHQWPATLVQPVGSPLSLECTVEGTSNPNLYWYRQAAGRGLQLLFYSVGIGQISSEVPQNLSASRPQDRQFILSSKKLLLSDSGFYLCAWSVGGRASYEQYFGPGTRLTVT.

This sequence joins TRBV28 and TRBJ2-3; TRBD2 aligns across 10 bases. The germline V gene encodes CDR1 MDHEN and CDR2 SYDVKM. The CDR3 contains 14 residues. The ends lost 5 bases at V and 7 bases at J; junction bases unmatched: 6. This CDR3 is CASSPSGSTYTQYF. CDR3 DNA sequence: TGTGCCAGCAGTCCTAGCGGGAGTACCTATACGCAGTATTTT.

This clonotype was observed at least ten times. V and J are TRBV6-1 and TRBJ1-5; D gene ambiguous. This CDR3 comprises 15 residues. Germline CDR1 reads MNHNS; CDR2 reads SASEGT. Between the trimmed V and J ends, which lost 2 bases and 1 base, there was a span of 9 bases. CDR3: CASSEWVPSNQPQHF. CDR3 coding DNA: TGTGCCAGCAGTGAATGGGTCCCAAGCAATCAGCCCCAGCATTTT.

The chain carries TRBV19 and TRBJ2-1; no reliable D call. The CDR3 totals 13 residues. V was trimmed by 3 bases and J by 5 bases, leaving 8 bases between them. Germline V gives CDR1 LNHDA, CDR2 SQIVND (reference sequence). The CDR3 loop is CASSIHKNNEQFF. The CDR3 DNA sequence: TGTGCCAGTAGTATCCACAAAAACAATGAGCAGTTCTTC. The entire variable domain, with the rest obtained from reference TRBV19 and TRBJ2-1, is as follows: DGGITQSPKYLFRKEGQNVTLSCEQNLNHDAMYWYRQDPGQGLRLIYYSQIVNDFQKGDIAEGYSVSREKKESFPLTVTSAQKNPTAFYLCASSIHKNNEQFFGPGTRLTVL.

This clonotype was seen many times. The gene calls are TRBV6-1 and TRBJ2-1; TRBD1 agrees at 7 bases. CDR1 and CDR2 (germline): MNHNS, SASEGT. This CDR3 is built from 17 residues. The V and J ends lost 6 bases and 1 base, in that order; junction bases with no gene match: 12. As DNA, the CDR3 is TGTGCCAGCAGCCCAAAACTCCGGGACAGTTCCTACAATGAGCAGTTCTTC. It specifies CASSPKLRDSSYNEQFF.

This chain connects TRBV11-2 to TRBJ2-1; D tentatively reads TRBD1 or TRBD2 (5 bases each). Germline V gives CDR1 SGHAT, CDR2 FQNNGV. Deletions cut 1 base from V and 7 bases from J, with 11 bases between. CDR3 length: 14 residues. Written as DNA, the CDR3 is TGTGCCAGCAGCTTAGGGGTGGGGGTGAATGAGCAGTTCTTC. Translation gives CASSLGVGVNEQFF.

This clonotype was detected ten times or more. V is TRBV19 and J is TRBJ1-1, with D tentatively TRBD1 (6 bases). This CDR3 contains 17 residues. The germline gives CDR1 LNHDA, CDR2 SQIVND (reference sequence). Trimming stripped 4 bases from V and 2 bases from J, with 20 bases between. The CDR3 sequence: CASSREQGPGANTEAFF. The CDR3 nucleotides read TGTGCCAGTAGTAGGGAGCAGGGGCCAGGGGCCAACACTGAAGCTTTCTTT.

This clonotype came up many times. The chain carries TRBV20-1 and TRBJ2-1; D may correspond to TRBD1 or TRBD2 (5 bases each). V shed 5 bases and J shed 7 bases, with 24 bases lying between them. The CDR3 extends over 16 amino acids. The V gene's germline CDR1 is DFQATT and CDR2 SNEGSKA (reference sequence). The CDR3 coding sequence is TGCAGTGCTCGCAGCGGACGGAGGACAAATGGGAATGAGCAGTTCTTC. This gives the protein CSARSGRRTNGNEQFF.